The 27 T cell receptor beta chains below were found in one sample sequenced in a study of long-term antiretroviral therapy in people with HIV. Researchers ran immunoSEQ v3.0 at survey level. Only in-frame clones appear in the TCRdb table, and some are missing; sequencing was by immunoSEQ multiplex PCR. The table shows fewer than 25,000 clones, with roughly 84% occurring only once. Material: unsorted PBMCs, obtained at the start of antiretroviral therapy. Source of these receptors: a man aged 50 to 60 with HIV.

The chain uses TRBV19 and TRBJ2-3; 9 nucleotides agree with TRBD1. CDR1 is LNHDA, CDR2 SQIVND, per germline (reference sequence). Germline trimming cut 5 bases from V and 2 bases from J; bases unmatched to any gene: 2. There are 14 residues in the CDR3. Here the CDR3 reads CASSDRGYTDTQYF. CDR3 nucleotides: TGTGCCAGTAGTGACAGGGGGTACACAGATACGCAGTATTTT.

This rearrangement joins TRBV5-4 to TRBJ2-3, with D uncertain. Trimming shortened V by 4 bases and J by 5 bases, and 14 bases separated the two germline ends. CDR1 is SGHNT and CDR2 is YYREEE in the germline V gene (reference sequence). The CDR3 runs 14 residues. The CDR3 sequence: CASSAESRGDTQYF. In DNA form, the CDR3 reads TGTGCCAGCAGCGCGGAAAGCAGAGGAGATACGCAGTATTTT. Based on the CDR3 plus reference TRBV5-4 and TRBJ2-3, the full variable domain is ETGVTQSPTHLIKTRGQQVTLRCSSQSGHNTVSWYQQALGQGPQFIFQYYREEENGRGNFPPRFSGLQFPNYSSELNVNALELDDSALYLCASSAESRGDTQYFGPGTRLTVL.

The chain carries TRBV5-4 and TRBJ1-4; the match to TRBD1 covers 10 bases. CDR1 and CDR2 (germline): SGHNT, YYREEE (reference sequence). V was clipped by 3 bases and J by 7 bases; unmatched bases: 6. The CDR3 spans 15 residues. The CDR3 sequence: CASSWGGTGVEKLFF. CDR3 nucleotides: TGTGCCAGCAGCTGGGGCGGGACAGGGGTTGAAAAACTGTTTTTT.

This clone was seen once. The chain carries TRBV4-3 and TRBJ1-2; D gene uncertain. Trimming took 4 bases from V and 4 from J, leaving 16 bases between them. CDR1 is LGHNA, CDR2 YSLEER, per germline. The length of the CDR3 is 15 residues. The CDR3: CASSPQLGGFYGYTF. CDR3 nucleotide sequence: TGCGCCAGCAGCCCTCAACTAGGAGGGTTCTATGGCTACACCTTC.

The chain recombines TRBV5-8 with TRBJ2-2, with D hard to call. In germline, CDR1 is SGHTS, CDR2 YDEGEE. Trimming removed 1 base from V and 8 bases from J, with 15 bases in between. The CDR3 is made up of 15 amino acids. CDR3 in amino acids: CASSLLGNSPGELFF. As DNA, the CDR3 is TGTGCCAGCAGCTTGTTAGGGAATTCGCCAGGGGAGCTGTTTTTT.

The V and J genes are TRBV11-2 and TRBJ2-3; 13 bases fit TRBD2. Germline lookup yields CDR1 SGHAT and CDR2 FQNNGV. This CDR3 is 15 amino acids long. V lost 6 bases, J lost 4 bases, and 4 bases stayed unmatched. Here the CDR3 DNA reads TGTGCCAGCAGACAACTAGCGGGGGGGGCAGATACGCAGTATTTT. It is translated as CASRQLAGGADTQYF.

This clone was observed a single time. The V call is TRBV5-4, the J call TRBJ2-5, with unresolved D. Germline V gene lookup returns CDR1 SGHNT and CDR2 YYREEE (reference sequence). The CDR3 covers 16 residues. The ends were cut back, 0 bases at V and 7 bases at J, with 19 bases in the middle. DNA for the CDR3: TGTGCCAGCAGCTTGGGGTGGACGGCGGAGTCTCGGACCCAGTACTTC. It translates to CASSLGWTAESRTQYF.

The J gene is TRBJ1-3, the V gene TRBV10-3; D not certain. The V end lost 11 bases, the J end lost 0 bases, and 8 bases lay between the germline ends. The CDR3 sequence is 12 residues long. Per germline, CDR1 ENHRY and CDR2 SYGVKD. In nucleotides, the CDR3 is TGTGCCTCGACGGACTCTGGAAACACCATATATTTT. This gives the protein CASTDSGNTIYF.

This clone is labeled medium-sized. The CDR3 protein is CASSREPSQEDTEAFF. Here the CDR3 DNA reads TGTGCCAGCAGCCGGGAACCCTCCCAAGAAGACACTGAAGCTTTCTTT. The chain joins TRBV27 to TRBJ1-1, with D unclear. V was cut by 6 bases and J by 3 bases, with 20 bases left in between. Germline CDR1 and CDR2: MNHEY and SMNVEV (reference sequence). The CDR3 is 16 residues long.

The V and J genes are TRBV21-1 and TRBJ2-7. TRBV21-1 is tagged as a pseudogene. This CDR3 spans 16 amino acids. CDR3 bases: TGTGCCAGCAGCAGGGGTTCCCGGGTCGCCCCATACGAGCAGTACTTC. Translation: CASSRGSRVAPYEQYF.

The chain combines TRBV6-5 with TRBJ2-2, with unresolved D. Trimming took 2 bases from V and 4 from J, leaving 8 bases between them. The germline V gene has CDR1 MNHEY and CDR2 SVGAGI. The CDR3 covers 14 residues. The CDR3 loop reads CASSYDGFTGELFF. CDR3 nucleotides: TGTGCCAGCAGTTACGATGGGTTCACCGGGGAGCTGTTTTTT.

The chain is built from TRBV28 and TRBJ2-7; TRBD2 matches 7 bases. The CDR3 extends over 17 amino acids. J gave up 0 bases and V 8 bases, and 16 bases lay outside the gene matches. CDR1 is MDHEN, CDR2 SYDVKM, per germline. As DNA, the CDR3 is TGTGCCAGCGGGGGGGGAGGCTTCAGTCCCAGCTCCTACGAGCAGTACTTC. Its protein is CASGGGGFSPSSYEQYF.

The table lists this clone with a few counts. V usage is TRBV7-9 and J usage is TRBJ1-5; D not certain. V lost 4 bases, J lost 4 bases, and 8 bases lay in between. Germline CDR1 SEHNR, CDR2 FQNEAQ (reference sequence). The CDR3 length is 13 residues. CDR3 sequence reads: CASSSRPNQPQHF. The DNA for the CDR3 is TGTGCCAGCAGCTCCCGACCAAATCAGCCCCAGCATTTT.

The rearrangement uses TRBV14 and TRBJ2-2, with D unresolved. The V gene's germline CDR1 is SGHDN and CDR2 FVKESK. With 2 bases removed from V and 2 bases from J, the gap between germline ends came to 6 bases. This CDR3 is built from 14 residues. CDR3 sequence (DNA): TGTGCCAGCAGCCAAAACTTAAACACCGGGGAGCTGTTTTTT. This gives the protein CASSQNLNTGELFF.

The chain has TRBV5-4 and TRBJ2-7; possibly TRBD1 or TRBD2 for D (6 bases each). V lost 1 base to trimming and J lost 6 bases, with 11 bases between them. CDR1 SGHNT and CDR2 YYREEE come from the germline V gene (reference sequence). The CDR3 runs 13 residues. This CDR3 reads CASSLPGAGEQYF. In nucleotides, the CDR3 is TGTGCCAGCAGCTTGCCGGGGGCGGGCGAGCAGTACTTC.

The count of this clone is one. V gene TRBV6-5 combines with J gene TRBJ2-7; 10 bases fit TRBD1. The V gene's germline CDR1 is MNHEY and CDR2 SVGAGI. This CDR3 spans 15 amino acids. Trimming cost V 2 bases and J 3 bases; bases outside gene matches: 4. The CDR3 region has the DNA TGTGCCAGCAGTTACCCGGGACAGGGGTACTACGAGCAGTACTTC. This encodes CASSYPGQGYYEQYF.

The CDR3 protein is CASSDRQGGGNSPLHF. DNA for the CDR3: TGTGCCAGCAGCGATCGACAGGGAGGTGGCAACTCACCCCTCCACTTT. The rearrangement links TRBV7-9 to TRBJ1-6, with 7 bases fitting TRBD1. This CDR3 is built from 16 residues. Germline trimming cut 5 bases from V and 10 bases from J; bases unmatched to any gene: 14. CDR1 is SEHNR, CDR2 FQNEAQ, per germline (reference sequence).

The chain recombines TRBV7-2 with TRBJ1-6; tentative D call: TRBD1 (6 bases). The CDR3 is 13 amino acids. CDR1 and CDR2 (germline): SGHTA, FQGNSA. V was trimmed by 1 base and J by 11 bases, leaving 9 bases between them. The DNA of the CDR3 is TGTGCCAGCAGCTTAGGCAGGGGTACACCCCTCCACTTT. Translating it yields CASSLGRGTPLHF.

This chain links TRBV4-3 with TRBJ2-7; weak D call: TRBD1 (5 bases). The CDR3 loop spans 12 amino acids. V lost 1 base and J lost 6, with 7 bases in between. Germline V gene lookup returns CDR1 LGHNA and CDR2 YSLEER. The CDR3 DNA follows: TGCGCCAGCAGCCAAGGTCAGGGCGAGCAGTACTTC. Translated, it gives CASSQGQGEQYF.

This clone has only one observation. V and J are TRBV4-1 and TRBJ2-3; TRBD2 is a possible D gene (6 bases). The V end lost 4 bases, the J end lost 4 bases, and 9 bases lay between the germline ends. The CDR3 sequence is 13 residues long. The germline V gene has CDR1 MGHRA and CDR2 YSYEKL. CDR3 nucleotides: TGCGCCAGCAGCCTGGGACTTTCAGATACGCAGTATTTT. Encoded protein: CASSLGLSDTQYF.

This clone appeared a single time. This chain joins TRBV4-3 and TRBJ2-7; tentatively, D is TRBD1 (6 bases). This CDR3 has 13 residues. The V end was cut by 4 bases, the J end by 7 bases, with 14 bases between. Germline CDR1 LGHNA, CDR2 YSLEER. CDR3 DNA sequence: TGCGCCAGCAGCCTCGAGGGGGATTCGGAGCAGTACTTC. Its protein is CASSLEGDSEQYF.

This clone was seen only once. V usage is TRBV28 and J usage is TRBJ1-2; 9 bases map to TRBD1. The CDR3 totals 14 residues. Losses at the gene ends were 4 bases for V and 6 bases for J; bases not matched to a gene: 6. Germline CDR1 and CDR2: MDHEN and SYDVKM. CDR3 amino acids: CASSWDRAKNGYTF. The CDR3 coding sequence is TGTGCCAGCAGTTGGGACAGGGCGAAAAATGGCTACACCTTC.

The chain is built from TRBV6-4 and TRBJ1-6; no clear D gene. The CDR3 is 13 amino acids. The germline V gene has CDR1 MRHNA and CDR2 SNTAGT. Between the trimmed V and J ends, which lost 3 bases and 7 bases, there was a span of 7 bases. In DNA, the CDR3 is TGTGCCAGCAGTGATAGCCAAAATTCACCCCTCCACTTT. This sequence encodes CASSDSQNSPLHF.

The chain couples TRBV5-4 to TRBJ2-4; no reliable D call. Germline V gives CDR1 SGHNT, CDR2 YYREEE (reference sequence). The CDR3 covers 14 residues. Trimming shortened V by 1 base and J by 1 base, and 6 bases separated the two germline ends. CDR3 residues: CASSLMGAKNIQYF. In DNA, the CDR3 is TGTGCCAGCAGCTTGATGGGGGCCAAAAACATTCAGTACTTC.

The chain couples TRBV19 to TRBJ1-5, with D perhaps TRBD1 (6 bases). From germline, CDR1 is LNHDA and CDR2 SQIVND (reference sequence). CDR3 length: 15 amino acids. Trimming cost V 3 bases and J 0 bases, with 9 bases left between them. CDR3 protein: CASSIRQASNQPQHF. The CDR3 bases are TGTGCCAGTAGTATTCGACAGGCTAGCAATCAGCCCCAGCATTTT.

Only a few counts were recorded for this clone. The rearrangement joins TRBV19 to TRBJ1-1; no reliable D call. The germline V and J ends were trimmed by 3 bases and 1 base, with 6 bases remaining between them. Germline V gene sequence: CDR1 LNHDA, CDR2 SQIVND (reference sequence). This CDR3 contains 13 residues. CDR3 in DNA: TGTGCCAGTAGTATGAGAGGGAACACTGAAGCTTTCTTT. Its translation: CASSMRGNTEAFF.

The V and J genes are TRBV19 and TRBJ1-1; the D is unclear. The CDR3 has 13 amino acids. Germline V lookup: CDR1 LNHDA, CDR2 SQIVND (reference sequence). Trimming removed 3 bases at V and 0 bases at J, with 5 bases between. The CDR3 bases are TGTGCCAGTAGTATCTCGATGAACACTGAAGCTTTCTTT. Translation gives CASSISMNTEAFF.